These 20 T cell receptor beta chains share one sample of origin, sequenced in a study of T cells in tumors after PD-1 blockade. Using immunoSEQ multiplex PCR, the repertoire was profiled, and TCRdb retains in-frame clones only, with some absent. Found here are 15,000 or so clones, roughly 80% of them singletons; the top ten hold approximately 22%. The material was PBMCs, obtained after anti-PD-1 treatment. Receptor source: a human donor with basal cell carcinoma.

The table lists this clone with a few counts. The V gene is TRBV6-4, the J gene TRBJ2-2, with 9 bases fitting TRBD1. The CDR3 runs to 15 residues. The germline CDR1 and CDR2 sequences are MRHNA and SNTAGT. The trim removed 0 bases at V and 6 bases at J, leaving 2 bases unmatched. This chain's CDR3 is CASSDSYRGPGELFF. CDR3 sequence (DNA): TGTGCCAGCAGTGACTCGTACAGGGGGCCCGGGGAGCTGTTTTTT.

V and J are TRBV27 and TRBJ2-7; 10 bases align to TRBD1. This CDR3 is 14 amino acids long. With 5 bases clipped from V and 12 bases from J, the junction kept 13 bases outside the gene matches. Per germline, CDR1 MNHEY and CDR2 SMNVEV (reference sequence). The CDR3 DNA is TGTGCCAGCAGTAGCCGGGACAGGGGAGGGATGGCGTACTTC. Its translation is CASSSRDRGGMAYF.

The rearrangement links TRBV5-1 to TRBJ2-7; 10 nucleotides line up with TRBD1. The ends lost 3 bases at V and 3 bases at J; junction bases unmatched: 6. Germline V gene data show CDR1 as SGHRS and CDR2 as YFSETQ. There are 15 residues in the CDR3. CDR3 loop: CASSWGGQGNYEQYF. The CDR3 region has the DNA TGCGCCAGCAGCTGGGGGGGACAGGGGAACTACGAGCAGTACTTC.

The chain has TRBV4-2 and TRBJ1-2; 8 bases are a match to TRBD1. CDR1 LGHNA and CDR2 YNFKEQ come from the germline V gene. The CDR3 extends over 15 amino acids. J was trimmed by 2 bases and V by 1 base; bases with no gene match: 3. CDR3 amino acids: CASSQVWTGNYGYTF. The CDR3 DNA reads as TGTGCCAGCAGCCAAGTATGGACAGGGAACTATGGCTACACCTTC.

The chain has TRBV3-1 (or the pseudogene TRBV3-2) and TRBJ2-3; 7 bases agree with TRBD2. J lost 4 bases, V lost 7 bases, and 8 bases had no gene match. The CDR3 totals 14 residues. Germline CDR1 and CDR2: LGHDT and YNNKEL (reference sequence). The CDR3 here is CASTRTGGPDTQYF. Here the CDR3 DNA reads TGTGCCAGCACCCGGACGGGGGGACCAGATACGCAGTATTTT.

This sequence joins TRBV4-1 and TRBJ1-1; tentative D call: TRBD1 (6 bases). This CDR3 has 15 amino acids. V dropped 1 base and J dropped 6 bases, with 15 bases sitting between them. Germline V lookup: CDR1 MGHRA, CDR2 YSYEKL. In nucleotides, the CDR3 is TGCGCCAGCAGCCAAGGCCCCGGACAGTTCGCTGAAGCTTTCTTT. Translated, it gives CASSQGPGQFAEAFF.

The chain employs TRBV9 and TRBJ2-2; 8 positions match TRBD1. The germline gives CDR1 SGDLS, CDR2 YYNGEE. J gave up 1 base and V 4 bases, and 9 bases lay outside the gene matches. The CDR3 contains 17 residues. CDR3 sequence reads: CASSRRTGTGNTGELFF. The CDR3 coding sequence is TGTGCCAGCAGCAGAAGAACCGGGACAGGGAACACCGGGGAGCTGTTTTTT.

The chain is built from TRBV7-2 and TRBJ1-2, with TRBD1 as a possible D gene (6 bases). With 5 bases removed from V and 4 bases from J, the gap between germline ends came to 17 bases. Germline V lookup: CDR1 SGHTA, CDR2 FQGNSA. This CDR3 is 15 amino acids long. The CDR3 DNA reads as TGTGCCAGCAGCCCTCCCGGGGGCCGAGGCTATGGCTACACCTTC. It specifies CASSPPGGRGYGYTF.

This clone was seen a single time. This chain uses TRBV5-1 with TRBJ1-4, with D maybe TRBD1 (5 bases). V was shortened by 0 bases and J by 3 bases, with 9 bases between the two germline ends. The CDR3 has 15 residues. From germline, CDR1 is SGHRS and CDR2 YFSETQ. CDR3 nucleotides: TGCGCCAGCAGCTTGGGAGGGGAGGCTAATGAAAAACTGTTTTTT. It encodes CASSLGGEANEKLFF.

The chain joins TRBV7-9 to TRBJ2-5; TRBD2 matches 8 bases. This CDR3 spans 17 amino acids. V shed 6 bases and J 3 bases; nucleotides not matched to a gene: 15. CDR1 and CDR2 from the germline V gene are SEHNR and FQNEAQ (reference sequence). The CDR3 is CASRPARGAPGKETQYF. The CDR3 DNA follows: TGTGCCAGCAGGCCAGCGCGGGGGGCCCCGGGAAAAGAGACCCAGTACTTC.

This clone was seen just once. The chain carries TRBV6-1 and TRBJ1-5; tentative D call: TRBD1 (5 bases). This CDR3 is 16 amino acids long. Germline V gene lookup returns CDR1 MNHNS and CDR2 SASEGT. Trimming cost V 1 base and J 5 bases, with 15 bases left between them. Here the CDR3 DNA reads TGTGCCAGCAGTGAAGGATCCCCAGGGATGGATCAGCCCCAGCATTTT. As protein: CASSEGSPGMDQPQHF.

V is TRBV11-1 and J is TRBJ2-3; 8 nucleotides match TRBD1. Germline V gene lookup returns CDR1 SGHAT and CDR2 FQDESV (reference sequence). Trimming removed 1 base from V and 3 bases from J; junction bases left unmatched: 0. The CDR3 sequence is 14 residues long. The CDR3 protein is CASSLGQGTDTQYF. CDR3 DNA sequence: TGTGCCAGCAGCTTAGGACAGGGGACAGATACGCAGTATTTT. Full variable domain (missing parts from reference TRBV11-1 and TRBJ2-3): EAEVAQSPRYKITEKSQAVAFWCDPISGHATLYWYRQILGQGPELLVQFQDESVVDDSQLPKDRFSAERLKGVDSTLKIQPAELGDSAMYLCASSLGQGTDTQYFGPGTRLTVL.

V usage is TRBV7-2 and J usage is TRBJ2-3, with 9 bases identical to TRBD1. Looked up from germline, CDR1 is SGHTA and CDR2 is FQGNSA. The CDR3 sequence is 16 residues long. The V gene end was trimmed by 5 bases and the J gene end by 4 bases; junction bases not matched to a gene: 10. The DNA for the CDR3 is TGTGCCAGCAGCCAGGGGACAGGGTACACAGCAGATACGCAGTATTTT. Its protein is CASSQGTGYTADTQYF.

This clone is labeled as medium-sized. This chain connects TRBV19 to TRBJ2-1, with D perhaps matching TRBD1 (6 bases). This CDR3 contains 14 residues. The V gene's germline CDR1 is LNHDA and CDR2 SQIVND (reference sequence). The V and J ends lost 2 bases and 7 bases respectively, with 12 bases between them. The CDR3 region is CASSIRRQANEQFF. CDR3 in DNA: TGTGCCAGTAGTATAAGGCGACAGGCAAATGAGCAGTTCTTC.

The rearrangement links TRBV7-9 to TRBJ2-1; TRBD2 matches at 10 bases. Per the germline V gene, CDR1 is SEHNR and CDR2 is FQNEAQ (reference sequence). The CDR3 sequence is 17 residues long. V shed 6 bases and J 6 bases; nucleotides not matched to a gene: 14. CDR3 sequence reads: CASRFGQASGRGNEQFF. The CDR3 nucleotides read TGTGCCAGCAGATTCGGGCAAGCTAGCGGGAGAGGCAATGAGCAGTTCTTC.

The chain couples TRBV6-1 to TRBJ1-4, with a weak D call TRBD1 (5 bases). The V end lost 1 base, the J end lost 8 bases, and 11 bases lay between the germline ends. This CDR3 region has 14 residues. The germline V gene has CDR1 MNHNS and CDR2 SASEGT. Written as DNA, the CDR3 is TGTGCCAGCAGTGAAGACCAGGAGGGGGAAAAACTGTTTTTT. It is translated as CASSEDQEGEKLFF.

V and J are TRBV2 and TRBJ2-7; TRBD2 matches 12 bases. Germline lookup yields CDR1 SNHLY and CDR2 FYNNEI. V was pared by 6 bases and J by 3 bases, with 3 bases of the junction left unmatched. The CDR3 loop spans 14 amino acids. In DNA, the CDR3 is TGTGCCAGCAGGGGGACTAGCGGGTACTACGAGCAGTACTTC. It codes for CASRGTSGYYEQYF.

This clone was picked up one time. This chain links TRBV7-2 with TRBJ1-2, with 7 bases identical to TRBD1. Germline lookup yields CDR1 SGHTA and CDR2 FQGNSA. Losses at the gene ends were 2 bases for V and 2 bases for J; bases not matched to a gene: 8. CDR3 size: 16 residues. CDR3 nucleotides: TGTGCCAGCAGCTTAAACCCGACAGGGACCAACTATGGCTACACCTTC. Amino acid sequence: CASSLNPTGTNYGYTF.

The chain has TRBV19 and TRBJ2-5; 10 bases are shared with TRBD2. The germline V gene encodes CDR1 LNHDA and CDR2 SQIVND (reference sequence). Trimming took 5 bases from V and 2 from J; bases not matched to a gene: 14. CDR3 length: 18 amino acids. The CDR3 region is CASSPLIRTSGVQETQYF. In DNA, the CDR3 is TGTGCCAGTAGTCCCTTGATCAGAACTAGCGGGGTACAAGAGACCCAGTACTTC.

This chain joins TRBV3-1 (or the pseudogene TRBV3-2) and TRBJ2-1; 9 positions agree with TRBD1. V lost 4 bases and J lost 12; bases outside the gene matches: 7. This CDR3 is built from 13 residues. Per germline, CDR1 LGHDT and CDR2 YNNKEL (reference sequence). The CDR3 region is CASSLSRDRAQFF. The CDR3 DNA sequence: TGTGCCAGCAGCCTTTCCCGGGACAGGGCGCAGTTCTTC.